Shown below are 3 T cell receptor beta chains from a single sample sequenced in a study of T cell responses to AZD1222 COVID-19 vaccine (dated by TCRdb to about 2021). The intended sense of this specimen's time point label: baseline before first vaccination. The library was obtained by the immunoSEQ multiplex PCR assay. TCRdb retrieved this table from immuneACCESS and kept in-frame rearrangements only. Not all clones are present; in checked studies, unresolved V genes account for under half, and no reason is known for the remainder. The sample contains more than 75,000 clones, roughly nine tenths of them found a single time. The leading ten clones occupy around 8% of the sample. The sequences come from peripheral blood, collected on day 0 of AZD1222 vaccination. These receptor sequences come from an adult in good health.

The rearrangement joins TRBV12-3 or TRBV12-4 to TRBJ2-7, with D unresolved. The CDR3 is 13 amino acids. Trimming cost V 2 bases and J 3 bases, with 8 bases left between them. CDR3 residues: CASSLKPDYEQYF. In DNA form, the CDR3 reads TGTGCCAGCAGTTTAAAGCCGGACTACGAGCAGTACTTC.

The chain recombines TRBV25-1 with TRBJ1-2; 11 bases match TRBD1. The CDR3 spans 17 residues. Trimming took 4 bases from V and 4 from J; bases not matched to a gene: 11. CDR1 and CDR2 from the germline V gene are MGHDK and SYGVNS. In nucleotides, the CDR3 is TGTGCCAGCAGTGGTTTACCGGACAGGGGGCAACGCTATGGCTACACCTTC. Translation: CASSGLPDRGQRYGYTF.

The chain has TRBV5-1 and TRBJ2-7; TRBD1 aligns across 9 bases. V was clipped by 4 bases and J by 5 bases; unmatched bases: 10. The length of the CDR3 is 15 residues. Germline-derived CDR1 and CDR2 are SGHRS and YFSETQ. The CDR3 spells CASSPGGQGIHEQYF. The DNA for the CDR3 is TGCGCCAGCAGCCCGGGGGGACAGGGTATCCACGAGCAGTACTTC.